The present T cell receptor beta chain was sequenced within a study of regulatory T cells. Study-wide findings and caveats: Hydrophobic residues at CDR3 positions 6 and 7 were enriched in conventional CD4+ T cells of CD3G-deficient patients.

V shed 4 bases and J shed 7 bases, with 17 bases lying between them. CDR3 length equals 14 residues. Germline CDR1 reads SGHRS; CDR2 reads YFSETQ. Amplification used 52 TRBV primers and 13 TRBJ primers. Generated by immunoSEQ multiplex PCR, the TCRdb table keeps only in-frame clones and is missing some. The sample yields about 35,000 clones, roughly 90% seen once. Concerning this clone: What it binds is not known.

The sequence came from a person aged 18-35 years with CD3G deficiency. The chain links TRBV5-1 to TRBJ1-2; TRBD1 might be the D (5 bases). What was sequenced was conventional CD4+ T cells sorted from blood. As DNA, the CDR3 is TGCGCCAGCAGCCGCGACTGGGCGCAGGGTGGCTACACCTTC. Protein product: CASSRDWAQGGYTF. Full variable domain (missing parts from reference TRBV5-1 and TRBJ1-2): KAGVTQTPRYLIKTRGQQVTLSCSPISGHRSVSWYQQTPGQGLQFLFEYFSETQRNKGNFPGRFSGRQFSNSRSEMNVSTLELGDSALYLCASSRDWAQGGYTFGSGTRLTVV.